This TCR beta chain was captured in a study of blood T cell repertoires in COVID-19. Study in general: Spain, Italy and the United States supplied samples that represented acute and convalescent COVID-19. In each case, the material was cDNA or gDNA derived from T cells, B-cell-depleted T cells, or PBMCs.

Authors' methods: Estimates of nucleated cell counts were drawn from the amplification of reference gene primers. Using immunoSEQ multiplex PCR, the repertoire was profiled, and TCRdb retains in-frame clones only, with some absent. For V, J and clone size, that table is used; D and trimming come from the DNA. Of roughly 250,000 clones listed, 80% to 85% were seen once; the top ten hold around 12%. This clone turned up a few times. This receptor was obtained from a woman aged 60-75 years with active or convalescent COVID-19. Sequencing was performed on peripheral blood.

For the CDR3, the DNA is TGCGCCAGCAGCTTCCCGGACAGGGGGTCGGACACACGCACAGATACGCAGTATTTT. Protein: CASSFPDRGSDTRTDTQYF. This rearrangement joins TRBV5-1 to TRBJ2-3, with 10 positions matching TRBD1. The germline V gene has CDR1 SGHRS and CDR2 YFSETQ. After removal of 2 bases from V and 1 base from J, the junction contained 13 bases not matched to a gene. The CDR3 is 19 residues long.